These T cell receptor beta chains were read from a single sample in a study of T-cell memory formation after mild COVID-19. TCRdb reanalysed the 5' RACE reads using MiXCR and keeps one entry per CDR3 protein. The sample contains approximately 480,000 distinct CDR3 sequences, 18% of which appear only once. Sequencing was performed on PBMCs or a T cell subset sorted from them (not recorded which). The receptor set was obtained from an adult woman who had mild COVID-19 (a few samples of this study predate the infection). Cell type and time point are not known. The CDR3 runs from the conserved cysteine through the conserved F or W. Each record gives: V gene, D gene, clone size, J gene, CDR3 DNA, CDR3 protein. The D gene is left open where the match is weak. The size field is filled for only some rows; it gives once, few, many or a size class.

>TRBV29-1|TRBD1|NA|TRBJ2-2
TGCAGCGGTCGACAGGGCGGCACCGGGGAGCTGTTTTTT
CSGRQGGTGELFF
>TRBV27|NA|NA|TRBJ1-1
TGTGCCAGCAGTTTGTATAAGGGCACTGAAGCTTTCTTT
CASSLYKGTEAFF
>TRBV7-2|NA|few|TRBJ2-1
TGTGCCAGCAGCTTAGAGGTCCGCATCCTTAAGAACAATGAGCAGTTCTTC
CASSLEVRILKNNEQFF
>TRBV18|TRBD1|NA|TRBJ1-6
TGTGCCAGCTCTCCCACCCGACAGGGTGATTCACCCCTCCACTTT
CASSPTRQGDSPLHF
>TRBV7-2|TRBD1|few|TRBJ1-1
TGTGCCAGCAGCCCCCGGACAGGGGAAGTATCGGCTTTCTTT
CASSPRTGEVSAFF
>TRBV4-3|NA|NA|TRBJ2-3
TGCGCCAGCAGCCAGGGCTCGGCGGCGTATAGCACAGATACGCAGTATTTT
CASSQGSAAYSTDTQYF
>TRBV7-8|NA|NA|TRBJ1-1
TGTGCCAGCAGCCCCCATGGGAAGACTGAAGCTTTCTTT
CASSPHGKTEAFF
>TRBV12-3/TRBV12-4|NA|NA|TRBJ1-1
TGTGCCAGCAGTCCCCAACAGCTGAACACTGAAGCTTTCTTT
CASSPQQLNTEAFF
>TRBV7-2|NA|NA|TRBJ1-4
TGTGCCAGCAGCTTAGGCGGGGGCAATGAAAAACTGTTTTTT
CASSLGGGNEKLFF
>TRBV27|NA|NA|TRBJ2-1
TGTGCCAGCAGTTACGGGACTGTACCCTACAATGAGCAGTTCTTC
CASSYGTVPYNEQFF
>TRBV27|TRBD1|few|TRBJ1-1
TGTGCCAGCAGTTTGTCGACAGGGGTTACTGAAGCTTTCTTT
CASSLSTGVTEAFF
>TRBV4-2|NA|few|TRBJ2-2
TGTGCCAGCAGCCAAGATAGCAGGGTAAACACCGGGGAGCTGTTTTTT
CASSQDSRVNTGELFF
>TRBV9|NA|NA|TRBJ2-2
TGTGCCAGCAGCGTTGATGCCGGGGAGCTGTTTTTT
CASSVDAGELFF
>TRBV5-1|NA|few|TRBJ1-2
TGCGCCAGCAGCCCCCAGGGAAATCTAAACTATGGCTACACCTTC
CASSPQGNLNYGYTF
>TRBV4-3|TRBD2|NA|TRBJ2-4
TGCGCCAGCAGCCAGGGGCTAGCGGAGGTGGGGGCCAAAAACATTCAGTACTTC
CASSQGLAEVGAKNIQYF
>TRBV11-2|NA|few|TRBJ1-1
TGTGCCAGCAGCCTAACACAGCGTGAAGCTTTCTTT
CASSLTQREAFF
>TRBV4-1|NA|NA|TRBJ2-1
TGCGCCAGCAGCCAAGATAATGTGGGTGAGCAGTTCTTC
CASSQDNVGEQFF
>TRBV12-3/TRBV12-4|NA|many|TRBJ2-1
TGTGCCAGCAGTCGTACGGAAGGGTACAATGAGCAGTTCTTC
CASSRTEGYNEQFF
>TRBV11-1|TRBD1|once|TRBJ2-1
TGTGCCAGCAGCTTAGCGCTTTTGGGACAGGGCTCCTACAATGAGCAGTTCTTC
CASSLALLGQGSYNEQFF
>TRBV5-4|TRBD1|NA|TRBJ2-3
TGTGCCAGCAGCAAACAGGGGTATGGAGATACGCAGTATTTT
CASSKQGYGDTQYF
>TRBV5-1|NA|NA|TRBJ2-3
TGCGCCAGCAGCGCGCAAATAACATCAGATACGCAGTATTTT
CASSAQITSDTQYF
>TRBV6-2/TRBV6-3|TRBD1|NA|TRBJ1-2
TGTGCCAGCACCGCGACAGGGGGGCCTGAATCAGGAGGCTACACCTTC
CASTATGGPESGGYTF
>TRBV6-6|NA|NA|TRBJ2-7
TGTGCCAGCAGGGTGGAGGGAGAGCAGTACTTC
CASRVEGEQYF
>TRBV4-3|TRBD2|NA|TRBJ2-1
TGCGCCAGCAGCCAAGATCGGGGGGGGGCGCAAAGGAATGAGCAGTTCTTC
CASSQDRGGAQRNEQFF
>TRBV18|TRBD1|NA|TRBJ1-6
TGTGCCAGCTCCCCGGGGACAGGGGATTCACCCCTCCACTTT
CASSPGTGDSPLHF
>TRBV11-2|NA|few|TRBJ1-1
TGTGCCAGCAGCTTTGGGGCCAACCACTTGAACACTGAAGCTTTCTTT
CASSFGANHLNTEAFF
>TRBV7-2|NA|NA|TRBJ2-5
TGTGCCAGCAGCTTAGACCCCGGTAAAACCCAGTACTTC
CASSLDPGKTQYF
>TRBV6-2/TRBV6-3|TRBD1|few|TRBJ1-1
TGTGCCAGCAGTTACTCGACACAGGGGGCGACCACTGAAGCTTTCTTT
CASSYSTQGATTEAFF
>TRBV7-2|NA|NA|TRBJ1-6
TGTGCCATCTTAGGGGGAGCCTCCTATAATTCACCCCTCCACTTT
CAILGGASYNSPLHF
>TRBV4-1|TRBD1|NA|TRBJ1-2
TGCGCCAGCAGCCAAGATTGGGACAGCCGCTATGGCTACACCTTC
CASSQDWDSRYGYTF
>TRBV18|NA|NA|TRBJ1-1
TGTGCCAGCTCACCACTGGAGATTAGGAACACTGAAGCTTTCTTT
CASSPLEIRNTEAFF
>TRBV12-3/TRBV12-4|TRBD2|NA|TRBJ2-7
TGTGCCAGCACCTATAGCGGGGGCCTCTACGAGCAGTACTTC
CASTYSGGLYEQYF
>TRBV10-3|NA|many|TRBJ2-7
TGTGCCATCAGCGACTATCCTGAGCAGTACTTC
CAISDYPEQYF
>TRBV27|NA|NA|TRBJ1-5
TGTGCCAGCAGTTTAGGCGCCTTCAATCAGCCCCAGCATTTT
CASSLGAFNQPQHF
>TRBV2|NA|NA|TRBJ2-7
TGTGCCAGCAGTGAAGACCGTCCCCTAAGCTCCTACGAGCAGTACTTC
CASSEDRPLSSYEQYF
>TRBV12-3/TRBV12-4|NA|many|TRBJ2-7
TGTGCCAGCAGTTTATCGGGGGGCGGCGAGCAGTACTTC
CASSLSGGGEQYF
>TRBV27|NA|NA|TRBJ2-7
TGTGCCAGCGGTCCTTGGTTGGGGTACGAGCAGTACTTC
CASGPWLGYEQYF
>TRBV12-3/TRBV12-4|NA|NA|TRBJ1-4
TGTGCCAGCACATCGAGCGGAGGAAATGAAAAACTGTTTTTT
CASTSSGGNEKLFF
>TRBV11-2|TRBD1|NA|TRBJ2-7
TGTGCCAGCAGCTTAGTATTCGGCCAGGGGGCATACGAGCAGTACTTC
CASSLVFGQGAYEQYF
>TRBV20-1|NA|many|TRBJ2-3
TGCAGCGTACCCCAGCGAGATACGCAGTATTTT
CSVPQRDTQYF
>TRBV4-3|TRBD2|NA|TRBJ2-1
TGCGCCAGCAGCCGAGGAGCGGGAGGGGCGTACAATGAGCAGTTCTTC
CASSRGAGGAYNEQFF
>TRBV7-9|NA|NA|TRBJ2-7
TGTGCCAGCAGCCCCGACAGCCCCGGGGCCTACGAGCAGTACTTC
CASSPDSPGAYEQYF
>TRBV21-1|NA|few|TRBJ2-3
TGTGCCAGGTTCACCAGGGCGACTAGCACAGATACGCAGTATTTT
CARFTRATSTDTQYF